This note documents a single T cell receptor (beta chain) sequence. Its antigen remains unidentified. The sample belongs to a study of cytomegalovirus exposure and HLA in healthy donors. Study context: An earlier analysis identified 120 million or so unique TCR beta sequences in 150 million to 200 million T cells. Study observations and caveats: In a later analysis, parvovirus B19, influenza, CMV and Epstein-Barr virus appeared linked to several top co-occurrence clusters. Some TCR beta chains (more than 150 of them) were listed as cytomegalovirus-associated.

The V gene's germline CDR1 is LNHNV and CDR2 YYDKDF (reference sequence). Unmatched junction bases numbered 19, after V lost 5 bases and J lost 5 bases. The CDR3 loop spans 19 amino acids. PCR was performed using 60 Vbeta and 13 Jbeta primers. Study processing details: Around 9.9 million shared chains were among the approximately 87 million unique TCR beta chains that a later analysis counted. Measured with immunoSEQ multiplex PCR; TCRdb has only the in-frame clones, and not every one. The V and J calls and clone size are taken from that table; D and trimming were inferred from the DNA. The repertoire holds 150,000 to 200,000 clones, about 80% seen once, with about 2.2% in the top ten.

Sample: PBMCs. The rearrangement links TRBV15 to TRBJ2-5; 11 bases fit TRBD2. The TCR comes from a woman aged 25 to 39 in good health and CMV-seronegative. The CDR3, as DNA: TGTGCCACCAGCGAAGCCTTCAGCGGAATAGCGGGGGGGACGGAGACCCAGTACTTC. This sequence encodes CATSEAFSGIAGGTETQYF.